This TCR beta chain was retrieved from a study of metastatic and nonmetastatic thyroid tumors. As for the study in general: Repertoire comparisons spanned blood and tumor or nodule tissue from malignant and benign thyroid patients.

Per the original methods: Clinicopathological groups of papillary thyroid cancer showed CDR3 differences that were used to build a distant-metastasis classifier. TCRdb reprocessed the PCR reads using MiXCR. The V and J calls come from TCRdb's annotation, not from the publication. This sample has approximately 15,000 clones, with roughly 34% found just once. The CDR3 has 16 amino acids. Between the trimmed V and J ends, which lost 2 bases and 7 bases, there was a span of 15 bases. General study points: Benign nodules were reported to have significantly lower TCR beta diversity than malignant thyroid tumors, in blood and tumor.

Patients underwent thyroid surgery, and none had received any treatment before it. Within the sample, this clone is medium-sized (0.01 to 0.1%). Its antigen is unidentified. V gene TRBV12-3 or TRBV12-4 combines with J gene TRBJ1-6; no definite D call. The sequenced sample consisted of tumor tissue. The source of this sequence is a male donor with papillary thyroid cancer or a benign thyroid nodule (not recorded which). Some clones in this sample may be carry-over from other donors' samples. The CDR3 DNA is TGTGCCAGCAGTTTATGGTCATCCAGCCCAAATTCACCCCTCCACTTT. Protein sequence: CASSLWSSSPNSPLHF.